This T cell receptor (beta chain) was recovered during a study of shared clonotypes between healthy human individuals. About the research overall: With ages of 18 to 49, the donors were two women and three men. Broader study findings: Clonotype sharing levels among donors were expected to vary with sequencing depth.

Naivety among CD8 cells was defined by CD45RO negativity and positive CCR7 selection, thereby excluding terminally differentiated effector memory CD45RA+ cells. The CDR3 spans 15 residues. The V and J ends lost 0 bases and 3 bases respectively, with 12 bases between them. CDR1 and CDR2 (germline): SGDLS, YYNGEE. The assay used deep level. The authors' processing: For the immunoSEQ data, sequences were junction-only without quality scores, so filtering differed. TCRdb's table, derived via immunoSEQ multiplex PCR, lists solely in-frame clones and lacks some. That table is the source of V, J and clone size, and D and trimming were worked out from the DNA. The sample yields 1.5 million to 2.5 million clones, just under 95% seen once. To note about this clone: Its antigen is currently unknown.

This chain connects TRBV9 to TRBJ1-1; weak D call: TRBD1 (5 bases). The TCR was taken from a man aged 18 to 30 in good health. The sample comprised naive CD8+ T cells sorted from blood. The CDR3 is CASSVGVGPYTEAFF. DNA for the CDR3: TGTGCCAGCAGCGTAGGAGTGGGGCCCTACACTGAAGCTTTCTTT.